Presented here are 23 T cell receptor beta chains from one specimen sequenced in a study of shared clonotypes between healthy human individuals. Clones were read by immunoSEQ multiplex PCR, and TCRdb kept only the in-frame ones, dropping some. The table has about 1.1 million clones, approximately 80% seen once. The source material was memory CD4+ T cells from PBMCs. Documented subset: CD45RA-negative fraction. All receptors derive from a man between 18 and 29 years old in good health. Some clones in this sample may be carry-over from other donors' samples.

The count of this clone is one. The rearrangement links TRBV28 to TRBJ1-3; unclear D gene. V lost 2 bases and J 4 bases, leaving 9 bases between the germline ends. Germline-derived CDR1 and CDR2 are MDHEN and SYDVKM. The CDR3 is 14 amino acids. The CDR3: CASSLIGRGNTIYF. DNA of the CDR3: TGTGCCAGCAGTTTAATAGGGAGGGGAAACACCATATATTTT. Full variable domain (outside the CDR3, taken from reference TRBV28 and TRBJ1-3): DVKVTQSSRYLVKRTGEKVFLECVQDMDHENMFWYRQDPGLGLRLIYFSYDVKMKEKGDIPEGYSVSREKKERFSLILESASTNQTSMYLCASSLIGRGNTIYFGEGSWLTVV.

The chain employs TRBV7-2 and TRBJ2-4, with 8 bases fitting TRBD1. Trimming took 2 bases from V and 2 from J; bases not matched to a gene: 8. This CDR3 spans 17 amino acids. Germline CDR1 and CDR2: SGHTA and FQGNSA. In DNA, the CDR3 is TGTGCCAGCAGCTTAAGGATGCGACAGGGGACCAAAAACATTCAGTACTTC. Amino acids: CASSLRMRQGTKNIQYF.

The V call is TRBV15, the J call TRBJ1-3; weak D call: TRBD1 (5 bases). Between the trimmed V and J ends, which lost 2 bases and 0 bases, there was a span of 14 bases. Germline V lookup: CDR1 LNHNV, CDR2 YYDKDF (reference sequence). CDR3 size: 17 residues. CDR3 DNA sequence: TGTGCCACCAGCAGATTAGAGGACATTTCCTCTGGAAACACCATATATTTT. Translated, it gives CATSRLEDISSGNTIYF.

For the CDR3, the DNA is TGCGCCAGCAGCTTGAACCCTAGCGGGAGTTCGAGGGATGAGCAGTTCTTC. Translating gives CASSLNPSGSSRDEQFF. The V call is TRBV5-1, the J call TRBJ2-1; TRBD2 matches 10 bases. The ends lost 1 base at V and 8 bases at J; junction bases unmatched: 12. The CDR3 sequence is 17 residues long. Per the germline V gene, CDR1 is SGHRS and CDR2 is YFSETQ. The full variable domain, its missing parts supplied by reference TRBV5-1 and TRBJ2-1, is KAGVTQTPRYLIKTRGQQVTLSCSPISGHRSVSWYQQTPGQGLQFLFEYFSETQRNKGNFPGRFSGRQFSNSRSEMNVSTLELGDSALYLCASSLNPSGSSRDEQFFGPGTRLTVL.

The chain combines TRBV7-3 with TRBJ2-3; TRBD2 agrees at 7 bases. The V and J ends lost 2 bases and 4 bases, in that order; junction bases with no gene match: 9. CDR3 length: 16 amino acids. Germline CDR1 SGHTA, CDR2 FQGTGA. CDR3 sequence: CASSLEGGSAADTQYF. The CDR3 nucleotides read TGTGCCAGCAGCTTAGAAGGCGGGAGTGCGGCAGATACGCAGTATTTT.

CDR3 sequence: CASSLSPGKDYGYTF. The CDR3 DNA follows: TGCGCCAGCAGCTTGAGCCCGGGGAAGGACTATGGCTACACCTTC. The chain couples TRBV5-1 to TRBJ1-2, with D uncertain. In germline, CDR1 is SGHRS, CDR2 YFSETQ. This CDR3 has 15 residues. Trimming stripped 1 base from V and 3 bases from J, with 13 bases between.

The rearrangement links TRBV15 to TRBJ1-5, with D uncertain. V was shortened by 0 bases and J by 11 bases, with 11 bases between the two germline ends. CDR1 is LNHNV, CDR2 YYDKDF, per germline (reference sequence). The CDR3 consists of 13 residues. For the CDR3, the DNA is TGTGCCACCAGCAGAGATACTCCCCAGGCCCAGCATTTT. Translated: CATSRDTPQAQHF.

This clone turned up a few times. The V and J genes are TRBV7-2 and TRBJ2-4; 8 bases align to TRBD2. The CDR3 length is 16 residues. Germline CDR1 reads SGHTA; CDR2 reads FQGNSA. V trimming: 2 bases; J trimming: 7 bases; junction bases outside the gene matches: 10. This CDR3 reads CASSLRGAGGTNIQYF. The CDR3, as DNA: TGTGCCAGCAGCTTACGAGGGGCGGGAGGTACCAACATTCAGTACTTC.

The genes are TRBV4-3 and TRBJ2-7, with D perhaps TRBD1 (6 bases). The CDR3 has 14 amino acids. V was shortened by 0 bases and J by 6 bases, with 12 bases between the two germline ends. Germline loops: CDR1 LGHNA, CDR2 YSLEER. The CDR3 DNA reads TGCGCCAGCAGCCAAGAAACAGGGTCCGGCGAGCAGTACTTC. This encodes CASSQETGSGEQYF.

CDR3 nucleotides: TGTGCTAGTGGTTGGACGGGACAGGATCGGACCACTGAAGCTTTCTTT. Its translation is CASGWTGQDRTTEAFF. The rearrangement links TRBV12-5 to TRBJ1-1; 8 bases are shared with TRBD1. Unmatched junction bases numbered 11, after V lost 4 bases and J lost 4 bases. CDR1 is LGHNT and CDR2 is FRNRAP in the germline V gene. There are 16 residues in the CDR3.

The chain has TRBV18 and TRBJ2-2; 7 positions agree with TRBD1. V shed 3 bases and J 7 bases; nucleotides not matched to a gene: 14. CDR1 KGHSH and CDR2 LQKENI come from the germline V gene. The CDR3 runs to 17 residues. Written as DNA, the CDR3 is TGTGCCAGCTCACCTTCTTTTGGGGACAGCTCCCGCGGGGAGCTGTTTTTT. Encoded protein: CASSPSFGDSSRGELFF.

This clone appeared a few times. CDR3 protein: CAWSVLQDREKLFF. CDR3 bases: TGTGCCTGGAGTGTACTACAGGACAGAGAAAAACTGTTTTTT. V is TRBV30 and J is TRBJ1-4; D is possibly TRBD1 (6 bases). CDR1 is GTSNPN, CDR2 SVGIG, per germline (reference sequence). Trimming took 0 bases from V and 8 from J, leaving 13 bases between them. The CDR3 extends over 14 amino acids.

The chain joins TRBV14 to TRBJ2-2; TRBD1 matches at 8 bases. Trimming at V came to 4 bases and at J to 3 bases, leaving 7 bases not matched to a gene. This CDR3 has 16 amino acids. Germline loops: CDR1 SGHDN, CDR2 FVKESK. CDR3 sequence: CASSPSGQADTGELFF. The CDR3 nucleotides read TGTGCCAGCAGCCCTTCGGGACAGGCCGACACCGGGGAGCTGTTTTTT.

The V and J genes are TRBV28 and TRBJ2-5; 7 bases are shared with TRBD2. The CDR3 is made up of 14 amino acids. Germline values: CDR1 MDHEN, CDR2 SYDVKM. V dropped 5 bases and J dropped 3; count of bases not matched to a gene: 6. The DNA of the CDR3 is TGTGCCAGCAGTGACACCGGACTAGAAGAGACCCAGTACTTC. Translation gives CASSDTGLEETQYF.

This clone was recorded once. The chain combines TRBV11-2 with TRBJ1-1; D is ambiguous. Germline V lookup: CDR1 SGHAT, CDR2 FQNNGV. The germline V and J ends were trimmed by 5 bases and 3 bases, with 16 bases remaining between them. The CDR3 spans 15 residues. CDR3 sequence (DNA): TGTGCCAGCAGCCCTCGGACGGGGATGGACACTGAAGCTTTCTTT. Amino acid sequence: CASSPRTGMDTEAFF.

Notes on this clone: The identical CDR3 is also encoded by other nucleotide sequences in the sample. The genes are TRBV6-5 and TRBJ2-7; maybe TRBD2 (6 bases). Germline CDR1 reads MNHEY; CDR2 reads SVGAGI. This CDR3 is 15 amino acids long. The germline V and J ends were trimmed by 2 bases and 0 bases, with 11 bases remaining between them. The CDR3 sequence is CASSYLRGSSYEQYF. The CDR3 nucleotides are TGTGCCAGCAGTTACCTCCGGGGGAGCTCCTACGAGCAGTACTTC.

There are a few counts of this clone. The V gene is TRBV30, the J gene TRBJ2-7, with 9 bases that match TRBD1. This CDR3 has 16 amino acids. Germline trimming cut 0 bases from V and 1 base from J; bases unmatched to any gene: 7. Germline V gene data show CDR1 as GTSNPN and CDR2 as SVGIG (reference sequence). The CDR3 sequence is CAWSVHRTGVSYEQYF. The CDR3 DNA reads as TGTGCCTGGAGTGTACATCGGACAGGGGTATCCTACGAGCAGTACTTC.

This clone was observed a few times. The CDR3 nucleotides are TGCGCCAGCAGCCAAGATAGGGCTCAGCCCCAGCATTTT. Translated, it gives CASSQDRAQPQHF. The chain joins TRBV4-3 to TRBJ1-5, with unresolved D. V lost 0 bases and J 6 bases, leaving 6 bases between the germline ends. Germline CDR1 reads LGHNA; CDR2 reads YSLEER. The CDR3 has 13 amino acids.

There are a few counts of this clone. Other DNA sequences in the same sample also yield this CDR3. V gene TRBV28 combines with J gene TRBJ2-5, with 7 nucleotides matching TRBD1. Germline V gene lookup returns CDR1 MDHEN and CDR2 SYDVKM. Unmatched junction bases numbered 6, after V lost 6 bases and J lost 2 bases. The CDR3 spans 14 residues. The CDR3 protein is CASRSGTAQETQYF. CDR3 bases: TGTGCCAGCAGGTCGGGGACAGCACAAGAGACCCAGTACTTC.

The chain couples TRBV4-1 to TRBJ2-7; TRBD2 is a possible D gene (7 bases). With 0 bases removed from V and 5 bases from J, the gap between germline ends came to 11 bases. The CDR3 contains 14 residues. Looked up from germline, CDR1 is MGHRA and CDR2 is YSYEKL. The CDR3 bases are TGCGCCAGCAGCCAAGAAGGCGGGGGCCACGAGCAGTACTTC. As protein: CASSQEGGGHEQYF.

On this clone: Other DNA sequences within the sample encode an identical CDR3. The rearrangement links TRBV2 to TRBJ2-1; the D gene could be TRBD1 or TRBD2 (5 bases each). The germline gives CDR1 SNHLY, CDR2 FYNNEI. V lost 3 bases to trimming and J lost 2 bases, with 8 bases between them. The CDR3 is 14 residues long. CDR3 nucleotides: TGTGCCAGCAGTGACGGGACCGCCTACAATGAGCAGTTCTTC. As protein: CASSDGTAYNEQFF.

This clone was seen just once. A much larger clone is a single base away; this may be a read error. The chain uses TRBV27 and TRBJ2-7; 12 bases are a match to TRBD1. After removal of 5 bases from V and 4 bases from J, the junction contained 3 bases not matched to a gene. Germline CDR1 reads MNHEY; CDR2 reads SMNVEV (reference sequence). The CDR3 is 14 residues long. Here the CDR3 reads CASSGGQGAYEQYF. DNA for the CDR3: TGTGCCAGCAGTGGGGGACAGGGGGCTTACGAGCAGTACTTC.

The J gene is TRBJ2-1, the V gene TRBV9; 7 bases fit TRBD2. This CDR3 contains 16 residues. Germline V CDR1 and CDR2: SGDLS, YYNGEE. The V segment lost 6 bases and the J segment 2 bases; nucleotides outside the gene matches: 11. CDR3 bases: TGTGCCAGCACCCGTACGCGGGAGTATACCTACAATGAGCAGTTCTTC. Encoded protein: CASTRTREYTYNEQFF.